This T cell receptor beta chain was profiled in a study of T cells after yellow fever vaccination. Study details: SMART-Seq v4 Ultra Low Input handled preparation of low-cell-number fractions.

Germline V lookup: CDR1 SGHAT, CDR2 FQNNGV. Trimming cost V 4 bases and J 7 bases; bases outside gene matches: 8. CDR3 length: 17 residues. A remark on this clonotype: Its specificity is unknown.

TCRdb reprocessed the 5' RACE reads with MiXCR, giving one entry per CDR3 protein. Of about 500,000 distinct CDR3 sequences listed, around 17% are singletons. Whole-study results and caveats: A weaker secondary response peaked on day 5, the primary on day 15.

The origin of this receptor is a man aged 18 to 29 who received the YFV17D yellow fever vaccine. Sequencing was performed on PBMCs, taken about 5 days after the first yellow fever vaccination. The rearrangement joins TRBV11-2 to TRBJ1-6; TRBD1 agrees at 12 bases. This chain's CDR3 is CASSSRDRGPENSPLHF. The CDR3 DNA reads TGTGCCAGCAGCTCCAGGGACAGGGGGCCTGAGAATTCACCCCTCCACTTT.